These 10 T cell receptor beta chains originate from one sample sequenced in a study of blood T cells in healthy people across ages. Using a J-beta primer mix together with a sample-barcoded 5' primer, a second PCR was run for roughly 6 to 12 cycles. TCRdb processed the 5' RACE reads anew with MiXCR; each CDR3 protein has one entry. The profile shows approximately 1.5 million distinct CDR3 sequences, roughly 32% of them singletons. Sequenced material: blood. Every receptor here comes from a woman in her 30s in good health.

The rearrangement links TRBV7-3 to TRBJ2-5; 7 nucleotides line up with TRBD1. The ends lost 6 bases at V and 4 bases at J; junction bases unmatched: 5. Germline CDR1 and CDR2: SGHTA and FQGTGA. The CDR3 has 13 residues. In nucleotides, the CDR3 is TGTGCCAGCAGTACTAGGGGGCGAGAGACCCAGTACTTC. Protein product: CASSTRGRETQYF.

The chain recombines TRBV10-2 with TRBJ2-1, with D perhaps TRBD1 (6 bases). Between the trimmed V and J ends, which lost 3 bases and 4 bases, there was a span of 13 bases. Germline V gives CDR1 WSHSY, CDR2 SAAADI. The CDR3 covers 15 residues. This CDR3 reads CASSDGLGGYNEQFF. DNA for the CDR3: TGCGCCAGCAGTGATGGATTAGGGGGATACAATGAGCAGTTCTTC.

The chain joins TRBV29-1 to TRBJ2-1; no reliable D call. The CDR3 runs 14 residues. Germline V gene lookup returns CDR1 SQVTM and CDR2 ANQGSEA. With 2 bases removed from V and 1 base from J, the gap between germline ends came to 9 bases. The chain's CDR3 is CSVEPDQSYNEQFF. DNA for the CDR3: TGCAGCGTTGAACCAGACCAATCCTACAATGAGCAGTTCTTC.

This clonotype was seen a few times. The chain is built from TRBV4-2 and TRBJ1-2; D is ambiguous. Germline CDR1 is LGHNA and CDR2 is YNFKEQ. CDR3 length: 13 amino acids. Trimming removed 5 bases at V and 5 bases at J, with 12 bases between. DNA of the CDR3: TGTGCCAGCAGCGAGGCAGGCGAATATGGCTACACCTTC. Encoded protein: CASSEAGEYGYTF.

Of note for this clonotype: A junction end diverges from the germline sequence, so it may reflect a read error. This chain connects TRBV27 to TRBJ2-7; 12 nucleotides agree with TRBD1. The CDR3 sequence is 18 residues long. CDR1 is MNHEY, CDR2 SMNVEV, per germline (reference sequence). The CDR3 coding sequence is TGTGCCAGCGGTTTGAGGGGACAGGGGGCCTTCTTATCCTACGAGCAGTACTTC. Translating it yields CASGLRGQGAFLSYEQYF.

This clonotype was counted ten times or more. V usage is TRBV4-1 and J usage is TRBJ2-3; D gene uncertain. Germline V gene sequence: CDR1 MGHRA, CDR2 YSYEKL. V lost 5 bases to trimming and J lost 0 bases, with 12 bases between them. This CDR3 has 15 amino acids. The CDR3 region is CASSNEPGSTDTQYF. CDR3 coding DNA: TGCGCCAGCAGCAACGAGCCGGGCAGCACAGATACGCAGTATTTT.

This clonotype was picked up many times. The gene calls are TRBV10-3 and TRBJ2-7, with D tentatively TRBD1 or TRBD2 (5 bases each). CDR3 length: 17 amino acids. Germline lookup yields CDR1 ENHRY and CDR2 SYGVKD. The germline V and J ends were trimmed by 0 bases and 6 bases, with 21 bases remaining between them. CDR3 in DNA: TGTGCCATCAGTGAGTCAGGTAGGGGACCTCTTCCGAGCGAGCAGTACTTC. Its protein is CAISESGRGPLPSEQYF.

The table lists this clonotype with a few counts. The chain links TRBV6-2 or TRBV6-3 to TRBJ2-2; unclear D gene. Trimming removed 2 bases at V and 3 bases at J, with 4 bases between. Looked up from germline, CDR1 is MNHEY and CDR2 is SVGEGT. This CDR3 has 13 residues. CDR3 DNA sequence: TGTGCCAGCAGTTACGCGTACACCGGGGAGCTGTTTTTT. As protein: CASSYAYTGELFF.

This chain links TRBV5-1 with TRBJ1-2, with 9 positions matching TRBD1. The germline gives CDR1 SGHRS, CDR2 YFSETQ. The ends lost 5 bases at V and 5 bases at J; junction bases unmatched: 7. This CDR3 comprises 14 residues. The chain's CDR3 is CASRGTGGRYGYTF. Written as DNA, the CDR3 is TGCGCCAGCAGGGGTACAGGGGGCAGATATGGCTACACCTTC.

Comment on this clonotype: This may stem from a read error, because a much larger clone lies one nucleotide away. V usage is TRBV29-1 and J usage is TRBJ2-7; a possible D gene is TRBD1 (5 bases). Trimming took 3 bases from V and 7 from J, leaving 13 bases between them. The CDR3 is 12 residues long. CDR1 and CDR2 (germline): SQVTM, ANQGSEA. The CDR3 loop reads CSVDDSYNEQYF. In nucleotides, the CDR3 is TGCAGCGTTGACGACAGCTACAATGAGCAGTACTTC.